This T cell receptor (beta chain) emerged from a study of blood T cell repertoires in COVID-19. Only in-frame clones appear in the TCRdb table, and some are missing; sequencing was by immunoSEQ multiplex PCR. The repertoire consists of roughly 150,000 clones, with 87% occurring once and the leading ten covering under 4.5%. Membership in each cohort depended on participant-reported clinical history. The CDR3 has 14 amino acids. Deletions cut 5 bases from V and 9 bases from J, with 15 bases between. CDR1 SGDLS and CDR2 YYNGEE come from the germline V gene. Sample: PBMCs or T cells enriched from blood (not recorded which). The chain employs TRBV9 and TRBJ1-6, with D uncertain. This TCR was sampled from a woman in her thirties or forties who had been exposed to COVID-19. This chain's CDR3 is CASRGRDKISPLHF. CDR3 nucleotide sequence: TGTGCCAGCAGGGGCCGGGATAAGATTTCACCCCTCCACTTT.